Listed here is a single T cell receptor (beta chain). Its antigen is currently unknown. Through a sample-barcoded 5' primer and a J-beta primer mix, a second PCR was run for roughly 7 to 11 cycles. TCRdb ran MiXCR on the 5' RACE reads and lists one entry per CDR3 protein. The data contain 700,000 to 900,000 distinct CDR3 sequences, about 48% of them singletons. The data were taken from a study of blood T cells in healthy people across ages. Whole-study results and caveats: Compared with aged donors, long-lived donors showed fewer expanded clones, suggesting selection.

CDR3 size: 13 residues. CDR1 ENHRY and CDR2 SYGVKD come from the germline V gene. The clonotype was recovered from a man of 80 years or more in good health. V and J are TRBV10-3 and TRBJ2-4; 9 bases map to TRBD1. The J call may be in error: the DNA end matches TRBJ2-5 better. Sequenced sample: blood. CDR3: CAIRGGQGETQYF. The CDR3 DNA reads TGTGCCATCAGGGGGGGACAGGGAGAGACCCAGTACTTC.